These T cell receptor beta chains were read from a single sample in a study of T cells in Graves' hyperthyroidism and ophthalmopathy. TCRdb reprocessed the multiplex PCR reads via MiXCR and lists one record per CDR3 protein. The sample holds approximately 870,000 distinct CDR3 sequences, approximately 40% seen once. Sequencing was performed on blood. The receptors shown here come from a man between 18 and 29 years old with Graves' hyperthyroidism. Both conserved end residues are part of each CDR3. A D gene is named only where the DNA matches it firmly. Expanded clones are given a class, and other clones once, few, many or no size at all.

- | - | TRBJ1-6 | TRBV15 | 15 | CATSSAWGANSPLHF | TGTGCCACCAGCAGCGCCTGGGGGGCAAATTCACCCCTCCACTTT
- | - | TRBJ1-4 | TRBV6-5 | 12 | CASSEYSGKLFF | TGTGCCAGCAGTGAATATTCGGGAAAACTGTTTTTT
- | - | TRBJ2-7 | TRBV11-2 | 14 | CASSLDLSAGLEYF | TGTGCCAGCAGCTTAGATCTAAGTGCGGGGTTAGAGTACTTC
TRBD1 | many | TRBJ1-2 | TRBV19 | 12 | CASSARGDGYTF | TGTGCCAGTAGTGCCAGGGGGGATGGCTACACCTTC
- | many | TRBJ2-2 | TRBV7-9 | 11 | CASTHTGELFF | TGTGCCAGCACCCACACCGGGGAGCTGTTTTTT
TRBD1 | - | TRBJ1-6 | TRBV12-3/TRBV12-4 | 15 | CASSLQDRGYSPLHF | TGTGCCAGCAGTTTACAGGACAGGGGATACTCACCCCTCCACTTT
- | many | TRBJ2-7 | TRBV10-3 | 14 | CAIGSSGTPYEQYF | TGTGCCATCGGAAGCTCGGGGACGCCCTACGAGCAGTACTTC
- | - | TRBJ2-7 | TRBV19 | 13 | CASSGTFLYEQYF | TGTGCCAGTAGTGGGACGTTCCTCTACGAGCAGTACTTC
- | many | TRBJ1-5 | TRBV15 | 14 | CATSSDGRNQPQHF | TGTGCCACCAGCTCTGACGGACGCAATCAGCCCCAGCATTTT
- | many | TRBJ1-4 | TRBV2 | 14 | CASSGGVANEKLFF | TGTGCCAGCTCCGGGGGCGTCGCTAATGAAAAACTGTTTTTT
- | few | TRBJ2-2 | TRBV7-9 | 17 | CASSYPPARSGAGELFF | TGTGCCAGCAGCTACCCCCCGGCTCGGTCTGGAGCCGGGGAGCTGTTTTTT
- | - | TRBJ2-7 | TRBV13 | 16 | CASSFQTGTQTYEQYF | TGTGCCAGCAGCTTTCAAACCGGGACTCAGACCTACGAGCAGTACTTC
TRBD2 | - | TRBJ2-7 | TRBV7-9 | 16 | CASSPETAGISYEQYF | TGTGCCAGCAGCCCAGAGACAGCGGGGATCTCCTACGAGCAGTACTTC
TRBD1 | - | TRBJ2-7 | TRBV9 | 15 | CASSVEGTGAYEQYF | TGTGCCAGCAGCGTAGAGGGGACAGGGGCCTACGAGCAGTACTTC
TRBD1 | - | TRBJ2-5 | TRBV5-1 | 15 | CASSPRDREEETQYF | TGCGCCAGCAGCCCAAGGGACAGGGAGGAGGAGACCCAGTACTTC
- | - | TRBJ1-6 | TRBV2 | 16 | CASTLSYEGPNSPLHF | TGTGCCAGCACACTCTCCTACGAGGGGCCGAATTCACCCCTCCACTTT
- | - | TRBJ2-7 | TRBV6-6 | 13 | CASIQVGGDEQYF | TGTGCCAGCATCCAGGTAGGGGGGGACGAGCAGTACTTC
- | few | TRBJ1-1 | TRBV2 | 15 | CASSDVDGWDTEAFF | TGTGCCAGCAGTGACGTGGACGGTTGGGACACTGAAGCTTTCTTT
- | - | TRBJ1-1 | TRBV5-4 | 14 | CVSSASGLDTEAFF | TGTGTCAGCAGCGCGTCAGGGCTCGACACTGAAGCTTTCTTT
- | - | TRBJ2-2 | TRBV19 | 15 | CASTKARWGTGELFF | TGTGCCAGTACTAAGGCCCGCTGGGGCACCGGGGAGCTGTTTTTT
TRBD1 | - | TRBJ1-1 | TRBV20-1 | 15 | CSASAVTGPATEAFF | TGCAGTGCTAGCGCAGTGACAGGGCCCGCCACTGAAGCTTTCTTT
- | many | TRBJ1-1 | TRBV29-1 | 12 | CSAVESQLSAFF | TGCAGCGCTGTAGAGTCGCAGTTATCCGCTTTCTTT
- | - | TRBJ2-2 | TRBV10-1 | 14 | CASTSGVGTGELFF | TGCGCCAGCACTTCGGGGGTGGGCACCGGGGAGCTGTTTTTT
TRBD1 | many | TRBJ2-7 | TRBV20-1 | 12 | CSASQGGYEQYF | TGCAGTGCGTCACAGGGGGGATACGAGCAGTACTTC
- | - | TRBJ1-5 | TRBV7-2 | 14 | CASSWGPFNQPQHF | TGTGCCAGCAGCTGGGGACCGTTCAATCAGCCCCAGCATTTT
TRBD1 | - | TRBJ2-7 | TRBV7-2 | 15 | CASSLAGQGANEQYF | TGTGCCAGCAGCCTAGCGGGACAGGGGGCGAACGAGCAGTACTTC
- | - | TRBJ2-5 | TRBV19 | 13 | CASSTGVGQPQYF | TGTGCCAGTAGTACAGGGGTCGGACAGCCCCAGTACTTC
TRBD2 | - | TRBJ2-7 | TRBV2 | 13 | CASRREGTYEQYF | TGTGCCAGCAGGAGGGAGGGTACCTACGAGCAGTACTTC